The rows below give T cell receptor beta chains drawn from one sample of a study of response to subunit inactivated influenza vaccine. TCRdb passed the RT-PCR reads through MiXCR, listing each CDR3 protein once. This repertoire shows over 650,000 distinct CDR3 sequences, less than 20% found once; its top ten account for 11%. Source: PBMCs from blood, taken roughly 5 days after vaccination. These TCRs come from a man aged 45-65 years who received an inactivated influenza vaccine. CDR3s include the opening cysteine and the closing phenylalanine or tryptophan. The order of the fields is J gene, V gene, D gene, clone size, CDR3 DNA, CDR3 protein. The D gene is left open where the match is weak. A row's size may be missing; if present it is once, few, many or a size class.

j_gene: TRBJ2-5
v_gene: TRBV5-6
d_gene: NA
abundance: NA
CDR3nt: TGTGCCAGCAGCTTCGGGACCGAGCTATTCCAAGAGACCCAGTACTTC
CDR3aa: CASSFGTELFQETQYF

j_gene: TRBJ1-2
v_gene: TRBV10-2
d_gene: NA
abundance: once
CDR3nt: TGCTCCAGCAGTGCGGGAACAGTGAGTGGCTACACCTTC
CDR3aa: CSSSAGTVSGYTF

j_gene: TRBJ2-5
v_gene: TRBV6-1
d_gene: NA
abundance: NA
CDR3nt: TGTGCCAGCAGTCCGACTTTCGCCGTACATAAAGAGACCCAGTACTTC
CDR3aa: CASSPTFAVHKETQYF

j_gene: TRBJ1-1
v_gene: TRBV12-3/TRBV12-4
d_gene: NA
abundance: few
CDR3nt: TGTGCCAGCAGTTTTCTAGCGGGAGGCGCTTTCTTT
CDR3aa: CASSFLAGGAFF

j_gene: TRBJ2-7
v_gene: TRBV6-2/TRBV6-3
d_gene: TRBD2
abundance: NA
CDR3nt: TGTGCCAGCAGGCAGCGGGAATATTCCTACGAGCAGTACTTC
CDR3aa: CASRQREYSYEQYF

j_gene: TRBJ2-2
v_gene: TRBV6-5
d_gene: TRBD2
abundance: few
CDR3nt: TGTGCCAGCAGTTACCTGGGACTAGCGGGGGCGAACACCGGGGAGCTGTTTTTT
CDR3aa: CASSYLGLAGANTGELFF

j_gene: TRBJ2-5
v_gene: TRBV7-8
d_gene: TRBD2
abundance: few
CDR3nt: TGTGCCAGCAGCACCCCAGGGAGGGGTGAGACCCAGTACTTC
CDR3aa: CASSTPGRGETQYF

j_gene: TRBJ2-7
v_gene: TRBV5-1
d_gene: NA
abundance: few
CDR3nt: TGCGCCAGCAGCCTAACTGGGGCAGCCTACGAGCAGTACTTC
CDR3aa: CASSLTGAAYEQYF

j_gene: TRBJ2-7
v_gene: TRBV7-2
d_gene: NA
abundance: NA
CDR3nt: TGTGCCAGTTCAGTGGCAGGGCCTGCCTACGAGCAGTACTTC
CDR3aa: CASSVAGPAYEQYF

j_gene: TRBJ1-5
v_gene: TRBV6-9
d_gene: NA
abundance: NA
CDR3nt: TGTGCCAGTAGTAGGATCCGGGACGGCAATCAGCCCCAGCATTTT
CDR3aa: CASSRIRDGNQPQHF

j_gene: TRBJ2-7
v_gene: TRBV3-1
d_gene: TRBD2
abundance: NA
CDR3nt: TGTGCCAGCAGCCAAGAATCAGCGGGAGTGAACGAGCAGTACTTC
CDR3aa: CASSQESAGVNEQYF

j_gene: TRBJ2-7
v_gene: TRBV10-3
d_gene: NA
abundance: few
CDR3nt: TGTGCCATCAGTGAGCCCGGGGGTTCCCAGTACTTC
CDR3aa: CAISEPGGSQYF

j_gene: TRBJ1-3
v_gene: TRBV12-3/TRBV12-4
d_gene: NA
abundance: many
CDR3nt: TGTGCCGGCACGATGGCTCGACGGGGAAACACCATATATTTT
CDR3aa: CAGTMARRGNTIYF